Following are 10 T cell receptor beta chains from one sample sequenced in a study of T cells in Graves' hyperthyroidism and ophthalmopathy. The source material, RNA transcripts, was used to amplify TCR beta CDR3 regions. Researchers ran a first-round RT-PCR on the TCR CDR3 using the HTBI primer set. TCRdb fed the multiplex PCR reads into MiXCR, producing one record per CDR3 protein. The profile shows more than 500,000 distinct CDR3 sequences, more than 45% of them singletons. Sequenced sample: peripheral blood or thyroid tissue (not recorded which). The receptor set was obtained from an adult woman with Graves' disease, either hyperthyroidism or ophthalmopathy (not recorded which).

The gene calls are TRBV19 and TRBJ1-5; tentatively, D is TRBD1 (5 bases). The germline CDR1 and CDR2 sequences are LNHDA and SQIVND (reference sequence). The length of the CDR3 is 16 residues. V was clipped by 5 bases and J by 4 bases, with 18 bases between them. CDR3 nucleotide sequence: TGTGCCAGTAGTGTGTTGTCCGGACAAAGAAATCAGCCCCAGCATTTT. This encodes CASSVLSGQRNQPQHF.

This clonotype has just a few counts. A much larger clone differs by one base, so this may be a read error. V and J are TRBV19 and TRBJ1-2; the D is unclear. Germline loops: CDR1 LNHDA, CDR2 SQIVND (reference sequence). CDR3 length equals 12 residues. CDR3 DNA: TGTGCCAGTAGTCCAGGAAGTGATGGCTGCACCTTC. Its protein product is CASSPGSDGCTF.

The chain has TRBV10-3 and TRBJ2-5; TRBD2 agrees at 9 bases. The junction had 13 bases not matched to a gene; V was cut back by 3 bases and J by 5 bases. Germline CDR1 and CDR2: ENHRY and SYGVKD. There are 17 residues in the CDR3. In DNA form, the CDR3 reads TGTGCCATCAGTGAAAATCGGCGCGGGAGGGCCCAGGAGACCCAGTACTTC. As protein: CAISENRRGRAQETQYF.

This clonotype was seen ten or more times. The chain uses TRBV13 and TRBJ1-1; TRBD1 might be the D (6 bases). The CDR3 runs to 13 residues. Germline CDR1 and CDR2: PRHDT and FYEKMQ (reference sequence). V dropped 5 bases and J dropped 6 bases, with 13 bases sitting between them. CDR3 sequence reads: CASSRGLSSEAFF. For the CDR3, the DNA is TGTGCCAGCAGCCGGGGGCTTAGTTCTGAAGCTTTCTTT.

The chain joins TRBV20-1 to TRBJ1-2; 11 positions match TRBD1. V lost 4 bases and J lost 7; bases outside the gene matches: 5. This CDR3 is built from 13 residues. In germline, CDR1 is DFQATT, CDR2 SNEGSKA (reference sequence). CDR3: CSATDRGLGGYTF. CDR3 DNA sequence: TGCAGTGCTACGGACAGGGGGCTCGGTGGCTACACCTTC.

This clonotype was detected ten times or more. The chain is built from TRBV15 and TRBJ1-5; D is ambiguous. Trimming stripped 4 bases from V and 0 bases from J, with 19 bases between. The CDR3 is 18 amino acids. Looked up from germline, CDR1 is LNHNV and CDR2 is YYDKDF (reference sequence). CDR3: CATSTDRALSYSNQPQHF. The CDR3 nucleotides are TGTGCCACCAGCACAGACCGGGCCCTCTCTTATAGCAATCAGCCCCAGCATTTT. Looking up the rest from reference TRBV15 and TRBJ1-5 gives the full variable domain: DAMVIQNPRYQVTQFGKPVTLSCSQTLNHNVMYWYQQKSSQAPKLLFHYYDKDFNNEADTPDNFQSRRPNTSFCFLDIRSPGLGDTAMYLCATSTDRALSYSNQPQHFGDGTRLSIL.

Many counts were recorded for this clonotype. The chain couples TRBV28 to TRBJ2-7; D might be TRBD2 (6 bases). The CDR3 runs 14 residues. V was shortened by 5 bases and J by 0 bases, with 11 bases between the two germline ends. Germline loops: CDR1 MDHEN, CDR2 SYDVKM. DNA for the CDR3: TGTGCCAGCAGTCCTTCTAGCGACTCCTACGAGCAGTACTTC. Protein product: CASSPSSDSYEQYF.

The chain employs TRBV20-1 and TRBJ2-2; D ambiguous. Germline loops: CDR1 DFQATT, CDR2 SNEGSKA (reference sequence). The length of the CDR3 is 12 residues. The V end was cut by 5 bases, the J end by 4 bases, with 8 bases between. The CDR3 sequence is CSAGAPTGELFF. The DNA of the CDR3 is TGCAGTGCTGGCGCACCCACCGGGGAGCTGTTTTTT.

The sample holds many counts of this clonotype. The J gene is TRBJ2-5, the V gene TRBV5-1, with TRBD2 matching 8 bases. Germline CDR1 reads SGHRS; CDR2 reads YFSETQ. The CDR3 runs to 16 residues. V dropped 4 bases and J dropped 5; count of bases not matched to a gene: 13. CDR3 bases: TGCGCCAGCAGCACATCGATAGCGGGACCCCAGGAGACCCAGTACTTC. Translating gives CASSTSIAGPQETQYF.

This clonotype was found many times. The rearrangement links TRBV20-1 to TRBJ2-2; no clear D gene. Germline lookup yields CDR1 DFQATT and CDR2 SNEGSKA (reference sequence). Trimming cost V 0 bases and J 5 bases, with 16 bases left between them. This CDR3 is built from 16 residues. CDR3 region: CSARDRRAGGTGELFF. In DNA, the CDR3 is TGCAGTGCTAGAGATAGAAGGGCCGGTGGTACCGGGGAGCTGTTTTTT.